Each of the 8 T cell receptor beta chains below was sequenced from the same sample in a study. TCRdb reprocessed the 5' RACE reads via MiXCR and lists one record per CDR3 protein. The sample gives 13,000 or so distinct CDR3 sequences, about 22% of which show up once; under 3.5% is in the top ten. The sequencing input was naive CD4+ T cells sorted from blood. Regarding subset: naive CD4+ T cells, CD4+CD45RA+CD25-. Source of these receptors: a female donor with breast cancer.

The gene calls are TRBV7-2 and TRBJ1-2; D might be TRBD1 (5 bases). V was cut by 2 bases and J by 7 bases, with 14 bases left in between. Looked up from germline, CDR1 is SGHTA and CDR2 is FQGNSA. The CDR3 has 14 amino acids. The CDR3 region is CASSLRDRLGGYTF. The DNA of the CDR3 is TGTGCCAGCAGCTTACGCGACAGATTGGGTGGCTACACCTTC.

The genes are TRBV12-3 or TRBV12-4 and TRBJ2-1, with 8 bases that match TRBD2. This CDR3 is built from 16 residues. Trimming took 6 bases from V and 5 from J; bases not matched to a gene: 12. DNA of the CDR3: TGTGCCAGCAGCCCTGCCAAGCGGGAGAGCAACAATGAGCAGTTCTTC. Translated, it gives CASSPAKRESNNEQFF.

In its sample, this clonotype was seen a few times. Since a much larger clone is just one base distant, this may be a read error. The chain employs TRBV24-1 and TRBJ2-1; D might be TRBD2 (6 bases). Germline assignment: CDR1 KGHDR and CDR2 SFDVKD. This CDR3 comprises 17 residues. Trimming stripped 1 base from V and 6 bases from J, with 18 bases between. CDR3 DNA: TGTGCCACCAGTGATTTCCCGACTGGCGGGACCAGCAATGAGCAGTTCTTC. Translated: CATSDFPTGGTSNEQFF.

Turning to this clonotype: A much bigger clone sits one base away, suggesting this may be a read error. J is TRBJ2-1 and V is TRBV27; D is perhaps TRBD2 (6 bases). V shed 4 bases and J shed 9 bases, with 16 bases lying between them. The germline V gene has CDR1 MNHEY and CDR2 SMNVEV (reference sequence). The CDR3 is 14 amino acids. CDR3 nucleotides: TGTGCCAGCAGTTCGGCGGGACCTCAGGTTGAGCAGTTCTTC. Amino acid sequence: CASSSAGPQVEQFF.

Regarding this clonotype: This likely comes from a read error, as the CDR3 has no conserved phenylalanine or tryptophan at its end. V usage is TRBV29-1 and J usage is TRBJ1-2; tentatively, D is TRBD1 (6 bases). This CDR3 region has 12 residues. From germline, CDR1 is SQVTM and CDR2 ANQGSEA. The V and J ends lost 5 bases and 8 bases respectively, with 15 bases between them. CDR3 DNA sequence: TGCAGCGTTCTATCAGGGGCAGGCGGCTACACCCTC. It encodes CSVLSGAGGYTL.

The V gene is TRBV30, the J gene TRBJ1-1; no firm D call. The CDR3 spans 14 residues. The germline V gene has CDR1 GTSNPN and CDR2 SVGIG (reference sequence). Trimming took off 0 bases at V and 7 bases at J, with 15 bases between the two ends. The CDR3 DNA sequence: TGTGCCTGGAGTGTGGCATCGACGACCGTTGAAGCTTTCTTT. It yields the protein CAWSVASTTVEAFF. Full variable domain (outside the CDR3, taken from reference TRBV30 and TRBJ1-1): SQTIHQWPATLVQPVGSPLSLECTVEGTSNPNLYWYRQAAGRGLQLLFYSVGIGQISSEVPQNLSASRPQDRQFILSSKKLLLSDSGFYLCAWSVASTTVEAFFGQGTRLTVV.

As regards this clonotype: As the CDR3 is not closed by the conserved phenylalanine or tryptophan, this likely results from a read error. The chain combines TRBV6-5 with TRBJ1-2; TRBD1 might be the D (6 bases). The V end was cut by 3 bases, the J end by 0 bases, with 23 bases between. The CDR3 has 19 amino acids. Germline V gives CDR1 MNHEY, CDR2 SVGAGI. CDR3 amino acids: CASSYPRGSVGRSNYGYTV. Written as DNA, the CDR3 is TGTGCCAGCAGTTATCCAAGGGGGAGCGTCGGGCGCTCTAACTATGGCTACACCGTC.

This clonotype was seen only a few times. This chain joins TRBV20-1 and TRBJ2-7, with D possibly being TRBD1 (5 bases). V lost 3 bases and J 3 bases, leaving 15 bases between the germline ends. This CDR3 has 14 amino acids. The germline gives CDR1 DFQATT, CDR2 SNEGSKA (reference sequence). The CDR3 DNA follows: TGCAGTGCTAGTCTGACAGTTGCGGACTACGAGCAGTACTTC. Its protein is CSASLTVADYEQYF.